The 5 T cell receptor beta chains in this list originate from one sample, sequenced in a study of memory CD4+ T cells and cytomegalovirus serostatus. The data were produced by immunoSEQ multiplex PCR, yet TCRdb's version contains in-frame clones alone and is incomplete. The sample records 35,000 to 45,000 clones, roughly three quarters being singletons. The sort gate was single viable CD3+CD4+CD8-CD45RO+ cells for memory CD4+ T cells. The sequencing sample was made of memory CD4+ T cells from blood. These receptors were taken from an adult in good health and CMV-seronegative.

This chain connects TRBV6-5 to TRBJ1-1, with D maybe TRBD1 (6 bases). The CDR3 is 14 residues long. Trimming left V 5 bases short and J 4 bases short, with 14 bases between. Germline V gives CDR1 MNHEY, CDR2 SVGAGI. The CDR3 DNA sequence: TGTGCCAGCAGTGGAGGGGGGGGGAGCACTGAAGCTTTCTTT. Translation gives CASSGGGGSTEAFF.

This chain links TRBV6-6 with TRBJ2-3; 9 positions agree with TRBD2. Per germline, CDR1 MNHNY and CDR2 SVGAGI (reference sequence). The V segment lost 8 bases and the J segment 2 bases; nucleotides outside the gene matches: 5. The length of the CDR3 is 14 residues. In nucleotides, the CDR3 is TGTGCCAGCGGGGGACTAGCCCTCACAGATACGCAGTATTTT. This codes for CASGGLALTDTQYF.

The chain has TRBV7-9 and TRBJ2-3, with no clear D. The CDR3 spans 12 residues. V was pared by 5 bases and J by 2 bases, with 5 bases between. In germline, CDR1 is SEHNR, CDR2 FQNEAQ (reference sequence). The CDR3 reads CASSPNTDTQYF. In DNA form, the CDR3 reads TGTGCCAGCAGCCCCAACACAGATACGCAGTATTTT.

The chain employs TRBV7-2 and TRBJ1-2, with 9 bases identical to TRBD1. V was pared by 4 bases and J by 8 bases, with 8 bases of the junction left unmatched. The CDR3 runs 14 residues. In germline, CDR1 is SGHTA, CDR2 FQGNSA. In nucleotides, the CDR3 is TGTGCCAGCAGCTCCACAGGGGGCTTTGTAGGCTACACCTTC. This codes for CASSSTGGFVGYTF.

This clone was seen a few times. The gene calls are TRBV18 and TRBJ2-2; no reliable D call. V lost 4 bases and J lost 6, with 6 bases in between. From germline, CDR1 is KGHSH and CDR2 LQKENI. CDR3 length: 12 amino acids. CDR3 loop: CASSQESGELFF. Written as DNA, the CDR3 is TGTGCCAGCTCACAAGAGTCCGGGGAGCTGTTTTTT.